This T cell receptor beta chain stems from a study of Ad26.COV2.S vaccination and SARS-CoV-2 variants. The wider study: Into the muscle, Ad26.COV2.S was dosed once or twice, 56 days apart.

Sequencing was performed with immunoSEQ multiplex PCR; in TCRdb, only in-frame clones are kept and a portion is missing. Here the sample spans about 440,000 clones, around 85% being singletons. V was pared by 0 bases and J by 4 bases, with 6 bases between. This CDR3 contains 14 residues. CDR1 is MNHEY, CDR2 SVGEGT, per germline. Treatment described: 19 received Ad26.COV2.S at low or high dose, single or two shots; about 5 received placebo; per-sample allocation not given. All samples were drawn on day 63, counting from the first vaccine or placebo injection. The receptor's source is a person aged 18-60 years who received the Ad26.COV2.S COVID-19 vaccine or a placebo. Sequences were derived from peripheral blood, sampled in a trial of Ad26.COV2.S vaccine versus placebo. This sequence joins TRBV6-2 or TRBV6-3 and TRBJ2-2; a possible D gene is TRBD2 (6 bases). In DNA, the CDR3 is TGTGCCAGCAGTTACTCGACTAGCACCGGGGAGCTGTTTTTT. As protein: CASSYSTSTGELFF.